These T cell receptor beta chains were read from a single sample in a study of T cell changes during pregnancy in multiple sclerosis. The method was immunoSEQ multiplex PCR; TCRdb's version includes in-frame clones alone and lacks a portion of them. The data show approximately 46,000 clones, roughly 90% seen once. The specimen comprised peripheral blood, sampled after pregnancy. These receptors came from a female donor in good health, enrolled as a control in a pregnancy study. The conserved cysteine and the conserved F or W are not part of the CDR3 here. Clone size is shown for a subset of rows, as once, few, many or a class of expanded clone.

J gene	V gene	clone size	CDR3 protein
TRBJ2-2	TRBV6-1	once	ASRKAGDTGELF
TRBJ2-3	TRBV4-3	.	ASSQSGGTDTQY
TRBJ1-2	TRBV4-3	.	ASSQGVVGADGYT
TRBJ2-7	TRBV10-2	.	ASSLAGGPDEQY
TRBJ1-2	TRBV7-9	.	ASSTGIDYGYT
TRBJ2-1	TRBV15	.	ATSIRGRPYNEQF
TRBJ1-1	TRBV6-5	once	ATTMGMNTEAF
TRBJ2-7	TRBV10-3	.	AISPFTGGVEQY
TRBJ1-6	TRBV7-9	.	ASSFSGPTSPLH
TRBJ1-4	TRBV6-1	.	ASIQDRGREKLF
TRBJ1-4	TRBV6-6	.	ASSHEGATNEKLF
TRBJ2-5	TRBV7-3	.	ASSLYGTGFQETQY
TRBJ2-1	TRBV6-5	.	ASRGAGGPPIQF
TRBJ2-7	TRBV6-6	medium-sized	ATLLRVAEVSYEQY
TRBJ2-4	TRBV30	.	AWSAPGTEVNIQY
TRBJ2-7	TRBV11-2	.	ASSLWGASGNYEQY
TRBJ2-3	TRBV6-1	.	AILPASGSPDTQY